Below, 4 T cell receptor beta chains from the same sample are listed, as sequenced in a study of beta chain features in type 1 diabetes. The whole isolated RNA underwent reverse transcription, so sequencing captured expressed TCRB transcripts. Profiling relied on immunoSEQ multiplex PCR, and the TCRdb table lists in-frame clones only, not all of them. The table has fewer than 900,000 clones, roughly 16% seen once. Sequenced: naive CD4+ T cells from blood. These TCRs come from a woman aged 18 to 35 in good health.

This clone was detected a few times. The chain carries TRBV7-2 and TRBJ2-5, with TRBD2 matching 11 bases. V trimming: 5 bases; J trimming: 4 bases; junction bases outside the gene matches: 6. Germline V gene lookup returns CDR1 SGHTA and CDR2 FQGNSA. The CDR3 is made up of 15 amino acids. The CDR3 DNA reads TGTGCCAGCAGCGTATTAGCGGGAGGGGGAGAGACCCAGTACTTC. Its protein product is CASSVLAGGGETQYF.

The chain joins TRBV10-3 to TRBJ2-3; D may be TRBD1 or TRBD2 (5 bases each). V dropped 4 bases and J dropped 1 base, with 12 bases sitting between them. The CDR3 spans 15 residues. Germline values: CDR1 ENHRY, CDR2 SYGVKD. In nucleotides, the CDR3 is TGTGCCATCAGTGTTTCTGGGGGTCGCACAGATACGCAGTATTTT. Its translation: CAISVSGGRTDTQYF.

The rearrangement uses TRBV19 and TRBJ1-5; D not certain. The CDR3 extends over 12 amino acids. Between the trimmed V and J ends, which lost 7 bases and 5 bases, there was a span of 9 bases. Germline CDR1 is LNHDA and CDR2 is SQIVND (reference sequence). The DNA for the CDR3 is TGTGCCAGTACCGCGGCGGATCAGCCCCAGCATTTT. This encodes CASTAADQPQHF.

For this clone: Within the sample, other DNA sequences also encode this same CDR3. The chain carries TRBV6-6 and TRBJ2-5; D gene uncertain. Germline lookup yields CDR1 MNHNY and CDR2 SVGAGI (reference sequence). Trimming pared 2 bases from V and 5 bases from J, leaving 6 bases between. This CDR3 contains 12 residues. CDR3 amino acids: CASSYPLETQYF. In nucleotides, the CDR3 is TGTGCCAGCAGTTACCCCCTGGAGACCCAGTACTTC.